This entry lists 23 T cell receptor beta chains sequenced from one sample in a study of control samples from healthy donors and cancer patients. TCRdb's table, derived via immunoSEQ multiplex PCR, lists solely in-frame clones and lacks some. This table has just under 65,000 clones, roughly 85% appearing once. The sequencing input was blood. Every receptor here comes from a middle-aged man in good health.

This chain connects TRBV5-5 to TRBJ2-7; maybe TRBD1 (6 bases). Germline-derived CDR1 and CDR2 are SGHKS and YYEKEE (reference sequence). Trimming took off 2 bases at V and 3 bases at J, with 15 bases between the two ends. The CDR3 has 15 residues. The CDR3 nucleotides read TGTGCCAGCAGCTTTCGGATGACAGGAGACTACGAGCAGTACTTC. Translated: CASSFRMTGDYEQYF.

This clone showed up just a few times. The chain joins TRBV4-1 to TRBJ2-2, with D unclear. Trimming took off 2 bases at V and 5 bases at J, with 18 bases between the two ends. This CDR3 is 17 amino acids long. Per germline, CDR1 MGHRA and CDR2 YSYEKL. The CDR3 loop reads CASSQLDMGFRTGELFF. In DNA, the CDR3 is TGCGCCAGCAGCCAACTTGACATGGGGTTTCGAACCGGGGAGCTGTTTTTT.

The V and J genes are TRBV6-5 and TRBJ1-2; a possible D gene is TRBD1 (5 bases). CDR1 MNHEY and CDR2 SVGAGI come from the germline V gene. This CDR3 comprises 12 residues. V dropped 5 bases and J dropped 4 bases, with 8 bases sitting between them. CDR3 sequence (DNA): TGTGCCAGCAGTCCCGACAGCTATGGCTACACCTTC. Its translation: CASSPDSYGYTF.

J is TRBJ1-2 and V is TRBV28; possibly TRBD1 for D (6 bases). The V end was cut by 8 bases, the J end by 0 bases, with 13 bases between. This CDR3 is built from 14 residues. CDR1 is MDHEN and CDR2 is SYDVKM in the germline V gene. The CDR3 protein is CASGGDISNYGYTF. The CDR3 nucleotides are TGTGCCAGCGGGGGGGACATTTCTAACTATGGCTACACCTTC.

The chain carries TRBV5-4 and TRBJ2-7, with D possibly TRBD2 on 6 matching bases. The CDR3 extends over 15 amino acids. CDR1 and CDR2 (germline): SGHNT, YYREEE (reference sequence). V was shortened by 4 bases and J by 2 bases, with 16 bases between the two germline ends. CDR3 coding DNA: TGTGCCAGCAGCCTCGGGGGAGTAAAGGCCTACGAGCAGTACTTC. This translates into CASSLGGVKAYEQYF.

This chain connects TRBV30 to TRBJ2-5; 14 bases are shared with TRBD2. The CDR3 totals 15 residues. V dropped 5 bases and J dropped 4; count of bases not matched to a gene: 6. Germline CDR1 reads GTSNPN; CDR2 reads SVGIG (reference sequence). In DNA form, the CDR3 reads TGTGCCTGGGGAAAGGGACTAGCGGGAGTAGAGACCCAGTACTTC. This translates into CAWGKGLAGVETQYF.

The table lists this clone with a count of one. The chain joins TRBV19 to TRBJ2-3; TRBD2 agrees at 7 bases. Germline V CDR1 and CDR2: LNHDA, SQIVND (reference sequence). The length of the CDR3 is 14 residues. The ends lost 5 bases at V and 5 bases at J; junction bases unmatched: 7. As DNA, the CDR3 is TGTGCCAGTAGTTCCTGGGTAGCGGGAGATACGCAGTATTTT. Translating gives CASSSWVAGDTQYF.

V and J are TRBV18 and TRBJ1-5, with TRBD1 matching 7 bases. The CDR3 loop spans 16 amino acids. CDR1 is KGHSH, CDR2 LQKENI, per germline. Trimming at V came to 3 bases and at J to 1 base, leaving 6 bases not matched to a gene. CDR3 in amino acids: CASSPGQVLSNQPQHF. CDR3 nucleotides: TGTGCCAGCTCACCCGGACAGGTTCTAAGCAATCAGCCCCAGCATTTT.

This clone was observed a handful of times. The rearrangement joins TRBV7-4 to TRBJ2-7, with TRBD1 matching over 7 bases. This CDR3 has 16 residues. Germline V CDR1 and CDR2: SGHVT, SQSDAQ. J was trimmed by 3 bases and V by 0 bases; bases with no gene match: 8. CDR3 residues: CASSLAPGQAFYEQYF. The CDR3 bases are TGTGCCAGCAGCTTAGCGCCCGGACAGGCTTTCTACGAGCAGTACTTC.

The genes are TRBV15 and TRBJ2-7; D tentatively reads TRBD1 or TRBD2 (5 bases each). V shed 5 bases and J shed 2 bases, with 13 bases lying between them. This CDR3 region has 14 residues. CDR1 and CDR2 from the germline V gene are LNHNV and YYDKDF (reference sequence). CDR3 bases: TGTGCCACCAGCGCCGGGCCGGGACCCTACGAGCAGTACTTC. Its translation is CATSAGPGPYEQYF.

This chain connects TRBV4-3 to TRBJ1-2; unclear D gene. The CDR3 has 16 residues. Germline loops: CDR1 LGHNA, CDR2 YSLEER. Trimming took off 0 bases at V and 6 bases at J, with 17 bases between the two ends. CDR3 residues: CASSQERSDPFDGYTF. The CDR3 coding sequence is TGCGCCAGCAGCCAAGAACGGTCCGATCCTTTCGATGGCTACACCTTC.

This rearrangement joins TRBV25-1 to TRBJ2-5; the D gene is possibly TRBD1 (5 bases). In germline, CDR1 is MGHDK, CDR2 SYGVNS. The V and J ends lost 4 bases and 4 bases respectively, with 10 bases between them. The CDR3 is made up of 13 amino acids. CDR3 DNA: TGTGCCAGCAGTGGAGACAGAACAGAGACCCAGTACTTC. Its translation: CASSGDRTETQYF. Full variable domain (rest looked up from reference TRBV25-1 and TRBJ2-5): EADIYQTPRYLVIGTGKKITLECSQTMGHDKMYWYQQDPGMELHLIHYSYGVNSTEKGDLSSESTVSRIRTEHFPLTLESARPSHTSQYLCASSGDRTETQYFGPGTRLLVL.

This rearrangement joins TRBV6-1 to TRBJ2-7, with 7 bases matching TRBD2. Trimming cost V 2 bases and J 0 bases; bases outside gene matches: 7. The CDR3 covers 16 residues. Germline V CDR1 and CDR2: MNHNS, SASEGT. CDR3: CASSETRGLGSYEQYF. The CDR3 coding sequence is TGTGCCAGCAGTGAAACGCGGGGGTTGGGCTCCTACGAGCAGTACTTC.

The chain joins TRBV29-1 to TRBJ2-7; 7 positions match TRBD2. This CDR3 is 13 amino acids long. Germline assignment: CDR1 SQVTM and CDR2 ANQGSEA. V trimming: 6 bases; J trimming: 1 base; junction bases outside the gene matches: 6. CDR3 sequence: CSVRTSGSYEQYF. The CDR3 nucleotides are TGCAGCGTCCGGACTAGTGGGTCCTACGAGCAGTACTTC.

The chain has TRBV3-1 (or the pseudogene TRBV3-2) and TRBJ2-7; 11 nucleotides match TRBD2. J was trimmed by 8 bases and V by 0 bases; bases with no gene match: 3. This CDR3 spans 14 amino acids. Per germline, CDR1 LGHDT and CDR2 YNNKEL (reference sequence). DNA of the CDR3: TGTGCCAGCAGCCAAGATGGGACTAGCGGTAAGCAGTACTTC. This gives the protein CASSQDGTSGKQYF.

The V gene is TRBV15, the J gene TRBJ2-5; D tentatively reads TRBD1 or TRBD2 (6 bases each). CDR1 LNHNV and CDR2 YYDKDF come from the germline V gene (reference sequence). The CDR3 runs 15 residues. Trimming stripped 0 bases from V and 4 bases from J, with 12 bases between. In nucleotides, the CDR3 is TGTGCCACCAGCAGAGATTACGAGGGGGGAGAGACCCAGTACTTC. As protein: CATSRDYEGGETQYF.

The chain employs TRBV20-1 and TRBJ1-1; D uncertain. The V gene's germline CDR1 is DFQATT and CDR2 SNEGSKA (reference sequence). Trimming took off 3 bases at V and 0 bases at J, with 8 bases between the two ends. This CDR3 comprises 13 residues. CDR3 residues: CSASGGMNTEAFF. CDR3 sequence (DNA): TGCAGTGCTAGTGGTGGGATGAACACTGAAGCTTTCTTT.

The V call is TRBV30, the J call TRBJ2-2; D may be TRBD2 (5 bases). The CDR3 spans 14 residues. Germline CDR1 reads GTSNPN; CDR2 reads SVGIG (reference sequence). V lost 5 bases, J lost 4 bases, and 14 bases lay in between. The CDR3 coding sequence is TGTGCCTGGGCAATTGACTACCTCACCGGGGAGCTGTTTTTT. Translated: CAWAIDYLTGELFF.

The chain couples TRBV5-1 to TRBJ2-3; D is possibly TRBD1 or TRBD2 (6 bases each). Germline V gives CDR1 SGHRS, CDR2 YFSETQ. The CDR3 covers 16 residues. Trimming left V 0 bases short and J 1 base short, with 12 bases between. CDR3 sequence: CASSLGGAGGTDTQYF. Written as DNA, the CDR3 is TGCGCCAGCAGCTTGGGGGGGGCTGGAGGCACAGATACGCAGTATTTT. Combining the CDR3 with reference TRBV5-1 and TRBJ2-3 gives the whole variable domain KAGVTQTPRYLIKTRGQQVTLSCSPISGHRSVSWYQQTPGQGLQFLFEYFSETQRNKGNFPGRFSGRQFSNSRSEMNVSTLELGDSALYLCASSLGGAGGTDTQYFGPGTRLTVL.

The chain uses TRBV12-3 or TRBV12-4 and TRBJ2-3, with no clear D. The V end lost 7 bases, the J end lost 6 bases, and 14 bases lay between the germline ends. The CDR3 sequence is 13 residues long. CDR3 amino acids: CASTPRFGDTQYF. The CDR3 DNA reads as TGTGCCAGCACCCCCCGATTCGGGGATACGCAGTATTTT.

In DNA form, the CDR3 reads TGTGCCAGCCGTATGAGTCCCGACGGGTGGGAGACCCAGTACTTC. Encoded protein: CASRMSPDGWETQYF. The chain recombines TRBV6-5 with TRBJ2-5; D gene ambiguous. CDR1 and CDR2 from the germline V gene are MNHEY and SVGAGI. V lost 8 bases and J lost 5, with 21 bases in between. The CDR3 has 15 residues.

The CDR3 region is CASSWDSYEQYF. CDR3 bases: TGTGCCAGCAGTTGGGACTCCTACGAGCAGTACTTC. V and J are TRBV28 and TRBJ2-7; D not resolved. The CDR3 consists of 12 residues. Germline CDR1 and CDR2: MDHEN and SYDVKM. Trimming left V 4 bases short and J 0 bases short, with 4 bases between.

J is TRBJ2-4 and V is TRBV30; D gene unclear. This CDR3 has 15 amino acids. Trimming shortened V by 0 bases and J by 1 base, and 10 bases separated the two germline ends. The germline V gene encodes CDR1 GTSNPN and CDR2 SVGIG (reference sequence). The CDR3 DNA reads as TGTGCCTGGAGTGTACCCCAGCTCGCCAAAAACATTCAGTACTTC. It codes for CAWSVPQLAKNIQYF.